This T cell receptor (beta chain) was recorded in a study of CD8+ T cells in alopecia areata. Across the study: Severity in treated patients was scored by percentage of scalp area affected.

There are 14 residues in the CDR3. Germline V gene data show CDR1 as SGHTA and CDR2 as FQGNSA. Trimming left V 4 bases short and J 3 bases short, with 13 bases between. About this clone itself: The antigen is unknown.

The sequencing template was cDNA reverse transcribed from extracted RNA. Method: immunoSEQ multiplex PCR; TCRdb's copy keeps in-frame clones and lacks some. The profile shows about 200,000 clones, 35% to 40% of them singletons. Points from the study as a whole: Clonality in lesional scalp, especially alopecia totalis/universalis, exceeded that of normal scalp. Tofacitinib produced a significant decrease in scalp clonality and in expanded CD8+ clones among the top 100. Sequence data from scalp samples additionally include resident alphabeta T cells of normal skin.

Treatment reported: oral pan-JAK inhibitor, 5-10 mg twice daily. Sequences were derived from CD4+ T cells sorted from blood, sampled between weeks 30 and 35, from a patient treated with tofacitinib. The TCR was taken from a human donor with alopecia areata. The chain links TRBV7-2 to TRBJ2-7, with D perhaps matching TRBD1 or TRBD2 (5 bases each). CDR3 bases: TGTGCCAGCAGCTCTTGGAGTGGGGGCTACGAGCAGTACTTC. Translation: CASSSWSGGYEQYF.